This TCR beta chain stems from a study of regulatory T cells in long-lasting Graves disease. Time point: newly diagnosed GD, antithyroid drugs for less than 3 months. PBMC-derived RNA was used for the TCR library. Researchers made TCR beta libraries by using iRepertoire HTBI primers and running Arm-PCR on CDR3 regions. TCRdb fed the multiplex PCR reads into MiXCR, producing one record per CDR3 protein. The data contain hundreds of thousands of distinct CDR3 sequences, approximately 15% of them singletons. The CDR3 runs 14 residues. CDR1 is MNHEY and CDR2 is SMNVEV in the germline V gene (reference sequence). With 3 bases clipped from V and 8 bases from J, the junction kept 5 bases outside the gene matches. This same sample was also taken into another study, of T cells in Graves' hyperthyroidism and ophthalmopathy.

The sequence was collected from a man aged 25 to 40 with Graves disease. Sequences were derived from peripheral blood mononuclear cells (PBMCs), sampled at new diagnosis, from a patient treated with antithyroid drugs. This chain joins TRBV27 and TRBJ2-1; 9 bases line up with TRBD1. CDR3 sequence: CASSFWDRVDEQFF. CDR3 sequence (DNA): TGTGCCAGCAGTTTCTGGGACAGGGTGGATGAGCAGTTCTTC.